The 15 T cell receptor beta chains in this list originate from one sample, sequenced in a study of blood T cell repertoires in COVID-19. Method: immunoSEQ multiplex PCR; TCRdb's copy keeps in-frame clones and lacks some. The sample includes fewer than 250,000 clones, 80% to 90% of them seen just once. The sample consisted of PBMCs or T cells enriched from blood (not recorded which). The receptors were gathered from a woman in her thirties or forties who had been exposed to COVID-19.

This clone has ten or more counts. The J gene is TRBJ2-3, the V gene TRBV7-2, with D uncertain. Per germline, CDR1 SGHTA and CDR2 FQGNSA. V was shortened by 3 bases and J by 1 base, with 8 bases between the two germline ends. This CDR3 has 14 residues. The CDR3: CASSFGSGTDTQYF. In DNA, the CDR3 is TGTGCCAGCAGCTTCGGTAGTGGCACAGATACGCAGTATTTT.

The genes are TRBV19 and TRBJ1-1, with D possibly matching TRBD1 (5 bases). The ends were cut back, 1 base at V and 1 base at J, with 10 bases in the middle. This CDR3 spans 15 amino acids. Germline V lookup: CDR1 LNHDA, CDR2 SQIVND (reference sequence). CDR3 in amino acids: CASSIGGQGNTEAFF. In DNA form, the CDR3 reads TGTGCCAGTAGTATAGGCGGCCAGGGGAACACTGAAGCTTTCTTT.

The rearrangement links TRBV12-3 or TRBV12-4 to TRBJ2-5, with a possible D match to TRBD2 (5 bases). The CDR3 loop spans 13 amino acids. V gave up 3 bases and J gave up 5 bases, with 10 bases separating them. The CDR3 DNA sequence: TGTGCCAGCAGTTTTGGGTCGGGGGAGACCCAGTACTTC. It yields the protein CASSFGSGETQYF.

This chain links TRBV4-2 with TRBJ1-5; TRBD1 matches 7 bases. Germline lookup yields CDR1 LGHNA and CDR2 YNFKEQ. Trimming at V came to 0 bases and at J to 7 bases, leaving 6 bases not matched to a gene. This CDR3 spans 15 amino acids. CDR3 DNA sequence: TGTGCCAGCAGCCAAGAACAGGGGTTCAACCAGCCCCAGCATTTT. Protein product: CASSQEQGFNQPQHF.

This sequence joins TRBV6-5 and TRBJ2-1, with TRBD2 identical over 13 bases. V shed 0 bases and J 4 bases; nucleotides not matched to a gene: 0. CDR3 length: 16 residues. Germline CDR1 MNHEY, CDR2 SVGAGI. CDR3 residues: CASSYSTSGGYNEQFF. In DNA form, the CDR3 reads TGTGCCAGCAGTTACTCGACTAGCGGGGGGTACAATGAGCAGTTCTTC.

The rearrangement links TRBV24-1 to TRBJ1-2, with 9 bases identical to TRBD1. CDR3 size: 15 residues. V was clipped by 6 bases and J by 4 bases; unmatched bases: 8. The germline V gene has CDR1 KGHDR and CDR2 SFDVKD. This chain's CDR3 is CATSQPGQGVYGYTF. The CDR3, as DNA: TGTGCCACCAGTCAACCGGGACAGGGAGTCTATGGCTACACCTTC.

This CDR3 is CSASEGWGDEQYF. In DNA form, the CDR3 reads TGCAGTGCTAGTGAGGGGTGGGGGGACGAGCAGTACTTC. This chain links TRBV20-1 with TRBJ2-7; D is perhaps TRBD2 (6 bases). CDR3 length equals 13 residues. The germline V gene encodes CDR1 DFQATT and CDR2 SNEGSKA (reference sequence). Trimming shortened V by 3 bases and J by 5 bases, and 14 bases separated the two germline ends.

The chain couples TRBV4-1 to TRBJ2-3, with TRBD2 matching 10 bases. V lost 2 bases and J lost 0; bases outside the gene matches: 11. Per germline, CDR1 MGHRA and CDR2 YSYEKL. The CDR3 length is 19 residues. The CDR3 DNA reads TGCGCCAGCAGCCAAACAGCTAGCGGGGGACCGGGTAGCACAGATACGCAGTATTTT. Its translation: CASSQTASGGPGSTDTQYF.

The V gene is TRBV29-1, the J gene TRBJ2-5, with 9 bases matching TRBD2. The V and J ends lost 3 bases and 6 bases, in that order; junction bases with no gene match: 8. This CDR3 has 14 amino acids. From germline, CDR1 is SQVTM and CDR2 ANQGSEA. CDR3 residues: CSVDRGGALKTQYF. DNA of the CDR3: TGCAGCGTTGATCGCGGGGGGGCGTTGAAGACCCAGTACTTC.

CDR3 in DNA: TGTGCCAGCAGCTCGCCGGTGAACACCGGGGAGCTGTTTTTT. It translates to CASSSPVNTGELFF. The rearrangement uses TRBV5-4 and TRBJ2-2; no definite D call. The CDR3 covers 14 residues. The germline CDR1 and CDR2 sequences are SGHNT and YYREEE (reference sequence). V lost 3 bases, J lost 1 base, and 7 bases lay in between.

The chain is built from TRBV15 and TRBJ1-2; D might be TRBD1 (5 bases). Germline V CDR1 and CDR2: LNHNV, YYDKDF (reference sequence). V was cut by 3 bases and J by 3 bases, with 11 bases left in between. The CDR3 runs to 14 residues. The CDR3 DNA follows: TGTGCCACCAGCAGTGAGGGACTCGACTATGGCTACACCTTC. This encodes CATSSEGLDYGYTF.

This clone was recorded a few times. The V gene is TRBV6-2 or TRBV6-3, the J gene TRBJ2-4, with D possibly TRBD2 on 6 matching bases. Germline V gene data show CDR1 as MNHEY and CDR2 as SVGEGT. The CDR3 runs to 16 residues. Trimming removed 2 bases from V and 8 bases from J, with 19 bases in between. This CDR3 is CASSYLGTGAWYIQYF. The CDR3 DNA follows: TGTGCCAGCAGTTACCTCGGGACGGGAGCTTGGTACATTCAGTACTTC.

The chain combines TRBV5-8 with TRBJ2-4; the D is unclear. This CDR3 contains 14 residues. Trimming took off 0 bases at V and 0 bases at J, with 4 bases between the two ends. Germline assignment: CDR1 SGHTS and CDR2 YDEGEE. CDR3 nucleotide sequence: TGTGCCAGCAGCTTGGACTTAGCCAAAAACATTCAGTACTTC. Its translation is CASSLDLAKNIQYF.

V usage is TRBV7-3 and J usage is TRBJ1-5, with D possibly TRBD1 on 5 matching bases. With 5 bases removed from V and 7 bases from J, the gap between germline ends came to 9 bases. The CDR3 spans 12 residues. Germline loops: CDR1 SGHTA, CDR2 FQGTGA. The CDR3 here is CASSRSGQPQHF. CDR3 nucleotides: TGTGCCAGCAGCAGATCAGGGCAGCCCCAGCATTTT.

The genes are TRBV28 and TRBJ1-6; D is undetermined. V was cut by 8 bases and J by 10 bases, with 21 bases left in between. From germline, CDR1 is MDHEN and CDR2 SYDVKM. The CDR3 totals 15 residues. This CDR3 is CASESPAVEESPLHF. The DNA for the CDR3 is TGTGCCAGCGAATCCCCCGCGGTAGAAGAATCACCCCTCCACTTT.